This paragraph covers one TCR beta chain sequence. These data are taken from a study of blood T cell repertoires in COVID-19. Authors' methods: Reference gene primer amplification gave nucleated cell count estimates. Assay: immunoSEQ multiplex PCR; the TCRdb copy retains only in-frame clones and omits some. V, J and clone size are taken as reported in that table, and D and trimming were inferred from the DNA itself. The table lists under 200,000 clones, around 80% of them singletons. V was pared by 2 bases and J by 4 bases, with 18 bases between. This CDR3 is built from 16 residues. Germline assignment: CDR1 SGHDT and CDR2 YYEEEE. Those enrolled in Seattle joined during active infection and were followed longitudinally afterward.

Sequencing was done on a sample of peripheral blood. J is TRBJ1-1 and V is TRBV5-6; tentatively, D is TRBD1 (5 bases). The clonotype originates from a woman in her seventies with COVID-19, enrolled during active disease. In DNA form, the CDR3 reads TGTGCCAGCAGCTTTTCGGGGGGTAAAAAGTTCACTGAAGCTTTCTTT. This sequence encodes CASSFSGGKKFTEAFF. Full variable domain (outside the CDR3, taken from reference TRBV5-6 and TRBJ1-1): DAGVTQSPTHLIKTRGQQVTLRCSPKSGHDTVSWYQQALGQGPQFIFQYYEEEERQRGNFPDRFSGHQFPNYSSELNVNALLLGDSALYLCASSFSGGKKFTEAFFGQGTRLTVV.